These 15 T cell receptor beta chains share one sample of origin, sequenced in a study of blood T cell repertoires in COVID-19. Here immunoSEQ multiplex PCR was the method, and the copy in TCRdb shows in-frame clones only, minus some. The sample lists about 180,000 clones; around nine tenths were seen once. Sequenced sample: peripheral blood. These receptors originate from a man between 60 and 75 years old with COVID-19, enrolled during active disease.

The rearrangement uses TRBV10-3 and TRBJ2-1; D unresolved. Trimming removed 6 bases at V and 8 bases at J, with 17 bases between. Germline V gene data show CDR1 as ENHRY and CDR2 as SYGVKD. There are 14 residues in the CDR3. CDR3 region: CAISPESFGDEQFF. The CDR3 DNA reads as TGTGCCATCAGCCCTGAGTCTTTTGGTGATGAGCAGTTCTTC.

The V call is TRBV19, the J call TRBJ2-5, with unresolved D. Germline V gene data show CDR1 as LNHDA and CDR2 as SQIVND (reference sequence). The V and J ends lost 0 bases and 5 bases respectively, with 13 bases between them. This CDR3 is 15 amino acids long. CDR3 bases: TGTGCCAGTAGTATAGATCAGGCGCGTGGGGAGACCCAGTACTTC. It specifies CASSIDQARGETQYF.

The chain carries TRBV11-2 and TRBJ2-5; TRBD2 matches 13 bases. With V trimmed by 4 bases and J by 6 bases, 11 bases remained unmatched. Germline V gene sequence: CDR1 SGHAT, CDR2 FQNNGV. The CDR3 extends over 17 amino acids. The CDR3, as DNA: TGTGCCAGCAGCTCACTAGCGGGGGGGATAGGAGCTAAGACCCAGTACTTC. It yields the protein CASSSLAGGIGAKTQYF.

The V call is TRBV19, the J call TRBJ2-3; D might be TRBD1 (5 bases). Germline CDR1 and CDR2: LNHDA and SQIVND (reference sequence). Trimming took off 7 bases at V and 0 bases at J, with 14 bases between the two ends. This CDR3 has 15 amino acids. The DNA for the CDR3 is TGTGCCAGTAATCGAAAGGGGCAGAGCACAGATACGCAGTATTTT. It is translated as CASNRKGQSTDTQYF.

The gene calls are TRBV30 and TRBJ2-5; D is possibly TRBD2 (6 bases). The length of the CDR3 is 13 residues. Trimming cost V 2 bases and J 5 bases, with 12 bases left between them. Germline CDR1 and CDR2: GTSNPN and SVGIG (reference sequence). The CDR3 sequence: CAWSRRGRETQYF. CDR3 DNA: TGTGCCTGGAGTAGGCGGGGTAGGGAGACCCAGTACTTC.

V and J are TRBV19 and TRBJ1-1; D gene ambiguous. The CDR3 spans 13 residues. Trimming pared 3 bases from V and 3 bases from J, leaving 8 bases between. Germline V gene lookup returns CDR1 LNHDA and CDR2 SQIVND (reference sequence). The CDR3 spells CASSMRTYTEAFF. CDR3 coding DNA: TGTGCCAGTAGTATGCGCACTTACACTGAAGCTTTCTTT.

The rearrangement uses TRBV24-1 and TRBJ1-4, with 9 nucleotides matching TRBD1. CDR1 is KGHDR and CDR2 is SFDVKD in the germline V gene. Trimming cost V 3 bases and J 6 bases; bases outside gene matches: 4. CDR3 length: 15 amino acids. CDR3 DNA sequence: TGTGCCACCAGTGATCCTAGACAGGGGGATGAAAAACTGTTTTTT. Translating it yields CATSDPRQGDEKLFF.

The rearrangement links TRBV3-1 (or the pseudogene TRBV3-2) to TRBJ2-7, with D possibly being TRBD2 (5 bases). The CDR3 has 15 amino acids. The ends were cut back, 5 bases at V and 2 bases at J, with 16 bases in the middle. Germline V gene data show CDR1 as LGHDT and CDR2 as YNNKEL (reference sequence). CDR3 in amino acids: CASSSQAVPTYEQYF. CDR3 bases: TGTGCCAGCAGCTCCCAAGCGGTCCCCACCTACGAGCAGTACTTC.

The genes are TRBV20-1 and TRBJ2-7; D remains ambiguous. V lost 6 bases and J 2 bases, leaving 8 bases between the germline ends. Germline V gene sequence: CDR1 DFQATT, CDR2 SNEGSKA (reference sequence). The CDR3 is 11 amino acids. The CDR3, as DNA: TGCAGTGCCCCAGGTCCCTACGAGCAGTACTTC. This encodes CSAPGPYEQYF.

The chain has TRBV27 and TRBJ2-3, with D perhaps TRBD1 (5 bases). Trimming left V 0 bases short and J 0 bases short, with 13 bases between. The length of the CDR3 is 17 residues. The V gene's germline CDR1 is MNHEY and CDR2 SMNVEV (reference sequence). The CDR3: CASSLSVGPTSTDTQYF. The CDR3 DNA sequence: TGTGCCAGCAGTTTATCGGTGGGGCCCACTAGCACAGATACGCAGTATTTT.

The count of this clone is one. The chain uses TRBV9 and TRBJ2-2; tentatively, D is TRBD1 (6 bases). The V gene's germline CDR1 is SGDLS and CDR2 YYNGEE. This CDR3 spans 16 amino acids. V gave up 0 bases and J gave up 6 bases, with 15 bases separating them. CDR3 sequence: CASSVVGQGIAGELFF. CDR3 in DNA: TGTGCCAGCAGCGTAGTAGGGCAGGGGATAGCCGGGGAGCTGTTTTTT.

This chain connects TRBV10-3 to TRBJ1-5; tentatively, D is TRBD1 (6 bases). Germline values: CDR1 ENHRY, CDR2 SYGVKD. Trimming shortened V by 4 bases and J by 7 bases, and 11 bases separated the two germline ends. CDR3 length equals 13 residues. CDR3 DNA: TGTGCCATCAGTGGGATGACAGGACAGCCCCAGCATTTT. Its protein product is CAISGMTGQPQHF.

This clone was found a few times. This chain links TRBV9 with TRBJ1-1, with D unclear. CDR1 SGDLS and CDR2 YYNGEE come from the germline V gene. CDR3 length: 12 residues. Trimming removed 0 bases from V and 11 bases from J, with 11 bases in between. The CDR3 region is CASSVEVGDAFF. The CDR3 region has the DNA TGTGCCAGCAGCGTAGAAGTGGGAGACGCTTTCTTT. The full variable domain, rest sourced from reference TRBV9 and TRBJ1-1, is DSGVTQTPKHLITATGQRVTLRCSPRSGDLSVYWYQQSLDQGLQFLIQYYNGEERAKGNILERFSAQQFPDLHSELNLSSLELGDSALYFCASSVEVGDAFFGQGTRLTVV.

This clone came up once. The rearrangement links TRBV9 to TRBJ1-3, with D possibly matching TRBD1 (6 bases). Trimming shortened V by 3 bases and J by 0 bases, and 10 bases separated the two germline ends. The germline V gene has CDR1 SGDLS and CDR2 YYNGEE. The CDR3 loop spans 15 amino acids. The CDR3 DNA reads TGTGCCAGCAGCGCTATGGACAGCTCTGGAAACACCATATATTTT. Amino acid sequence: CASSAMDSSGNTIYF.

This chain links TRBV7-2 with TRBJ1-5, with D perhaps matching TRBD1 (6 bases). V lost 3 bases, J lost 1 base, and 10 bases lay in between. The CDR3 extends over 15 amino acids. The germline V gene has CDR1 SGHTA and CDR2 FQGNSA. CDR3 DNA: TGTGCCAGCAGCTTCGGGGGGACAAGCAATCAGCCCCAGCATTTT. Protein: CASSFGGTSNQPQHF.